Each of the 7 T cell receptor beta chains below was sequenced from the same sample in a study of CXCR3-negative and CXCR3-positive naive CD8 T cells. The method, 5' RACE with UMI labels, was used to prepare the TRB cDNA libraries. Each CDR3 protein gets one entry in TCRdb, which reprocessed the 5' RACE reads and gives no DNA. This repertoire includes around 140,000 distinct CDR3 sequences. The sample consisted of naive CXCR3- CD8+ T cells from blood. Stated subset: CD45RO-CCR7+CD27+CD95- naive CD8+ T cells lacking CXCR3 (TNR3-). Receptors were obtained from a human donor in good health. Some clones in this sample may be carry-over from other donors' samples.

The chain combines TRBV4-2 with TRBJ2-1; TCRdb's D gene call, TRBD2, goes unchecked for lack of DNA. CDR3 length: 16 residues. Germline V gene lookup returns CDR1 LGHNA and CDR2 YNFKEQ. This CDR3 reads CASSQEEGSSYNEQFF.

This sequence joins TRBV7-9 and TRBJ2-3; the TCRdb D gene call, TRBD2, has no DNA to confirm it. CDR1 and CDR2 (germline): SEHNR, FQNEAQ (reference sequence). The CDR3 is 17 amino acids. CDR3 in amino acids: CASSSTTSGGAAYTQYF.

This chain links TRBV28 with TRBJ2-2. Per germline, CDR1 MDHEN and CDR2 SYDVKM. The CDR3 totals 16 residues. CDR3 region: CASSPVFLEITGELFF.

V usage is TRBV5-1 and J usage is TRBJ1-5; TCRdb proposes TRBD1, but this gene call is untestable without DNA. Per the germline V gene, CDR1 is SGHRS and CDR2 is YFSETQ. The length of the CDR3 is 14 residues. This chain's CDR3 is CASSLGAGDQPQHF. Full variable domain (outside the CDR3, taken from reference TRBV5-1 and TRBJ1-5): KAGVTQTPRYLIKTRGQQVTLSCSPISGHRSVSWYQQTPGQGLQFLFEYFSETQRNKGNFPGRFSGRQFSNSRSEMNVSTLELGDSALYLCASSLGAGDQPQHFGDGTRLSIL.

This chain links TRBV28 with TRBJ2-3; without DNA, the TCRdb call of TRBD2 cannot be checked. CDR3 size: 14 residues. Germline lookup yields CDR1 MDHEN and CDR2 SYDVKM. This CDR3 is CASGGEDSTDTQYF. The complete variable domain, with remaining parts taken from reference TRBV28 and TRBJ2-3, reads DVKVTQSSRYLVKRTGEKVFLECVQDMDHENMFWYRQDPGLGLRLIYFSYDVKMKEKGDIPEGYSVSREKKERFSLILESASTNQTSMYLCASGGEDSTDTQYFGPGTRLTVL.

This chain links TRBV13 with TRBJ2-7; TCRdb lists TRBD1, though no DNA is available to test this call. CDR3 length: 15 amino acids. Germline CDR1 is PRHDT and CDR2 is FYEKMQ (reference sequence). The CDR3 region is CASSPLNLPDYEQYF.

The V and J genes are TRBV15 and TRBJ2-5; there is no DNA to check the TCRdb D call of TRBD2. The CDR3 loop spans 15 amino acids. Germline CDR1 LNHNV, CDR2 YYDKDF (reference sequence). The CDR3 is CATSRDRGLAETQYF. Combining the CDR3 with reference TRBV15 and TRBJ2-5 gives the whole variable domain DAMVIQNPRYQVTQFGKPVTLSCSQTLNHNVMYWYQQKSSQAPKLLFHYYDKDFNNEADTPDNFQSRRPNTSFCFLDIRSPGLGDTAMYLCATSRDRGLAETQYFGPGTRLLVL.